There are a few counts of the clone carrying this TCR beta chain. The antigen remains undetermined. Germline assignment: CDR1 SGHVS and CDR2 FNYEAQ. This CDR3 contains 14 residues. Trimming removed 4 bases from V and 4 bases from J; junction bases left unmatched: 4. TCR alpha and TCR beta cDNA libraries carrying sample barcodes and UMIs were produced by 5'RACE using constant-segment primers. TCRdb recomputed calls from the 5' RACE reads with MiXCR, one row per CDR3 protein. The top ten hold 25% to 30% of the sample, which has 140,000 or so distinct CDR3 sequences, 11% to 15% seen once. This entry belongs to a study of T-cell memory formation after mild COVID-19. The study's findings and limits: Those CD4+ clones that contracted were mainly in CM and EM (CD8+ ones in EMRA). Within pre-infection memory, some responding clones were found, suggesting cross-reactive memory joined. Later expanders leaned toward CD4+, whereas clones contracting from day 15 to 85 were balanced CD4/CD8.

Sequenced: PBMCs or a T cell subset sorted from them (not recorded which). The chain couples TRBV7-6 to TRBJ2-1, with TRBD2 identical over 7 bases. This clonotype was obtained from an adult woman who had mild COVID-19 (a few samples of this study predate the infection). Cell type and time point are not known. CDR3 sequence (DNA): TGTGCCAGCAGCTGGACTAGTCTTTACAATGAGCAGTTCTTC. Amino acid sequence: CASSWTSLYNEQFF.